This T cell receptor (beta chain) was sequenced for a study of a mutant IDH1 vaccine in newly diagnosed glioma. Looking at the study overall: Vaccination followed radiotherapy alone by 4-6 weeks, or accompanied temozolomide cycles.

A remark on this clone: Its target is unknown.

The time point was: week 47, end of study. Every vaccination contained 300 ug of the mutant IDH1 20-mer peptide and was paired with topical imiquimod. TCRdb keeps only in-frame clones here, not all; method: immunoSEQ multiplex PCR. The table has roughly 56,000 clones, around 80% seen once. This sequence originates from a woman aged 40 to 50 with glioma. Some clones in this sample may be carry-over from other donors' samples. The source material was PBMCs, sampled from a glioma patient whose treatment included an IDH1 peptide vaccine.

CDR3 in amino acids: CASSPLGGSTVFF. CDR3 nucleotides: TGTGCCAGCAGTCCCCTTGGGGGTTCAACAGTGTTTTTT. V is TRBV6-1 and J is TRBJ1-4; maybe TRBD1 (5 bases). Trimming pared 5 bases from V and 15 bases from J, leaving 19 bases between. This CDR3 has 13 residues. The V gene's germline CDR1 is MNHNS and CDR2 SASEGT.